Sequencing of this T cell receptor beta chain was carried out in a study of OX40 agonist ivuxolimab in advanced cancers. Looking at the study overall: Patients received intravenous ivuxolimab every 2 weeks at 0.01 to 10 mg/kg.

Libraries were prepared by immunoSEQ multiplex PCR; TCRdb keeps only in-frame clonotypes and omits some of them. The sample has about 59,000 clones; roughly 90% are singletons. Trimming took off 8 bases at V and 5 bases at J, with 22 bases between the two ends. This CDR3 contains 15 residues. Germline V lookup: CDR1 SGHDT, CDR2 YYEEEE. The sample was CD4+ or CD8+ T cells sorted from blood, taken in a trial of the OX40 agonist ivuxolimab. The sequence came from an adult with an advanced solid tumor such as melanoma, head and neck, liver or kidney cancer. The V and J genes are TRBV5-6 and TRBJ1-1; D is ambiguous. The CDR3 region has the DNA TGTGCCAGTGGACTATTCCCGAGTTTGTGGACTGAAGCTTTCTTT. This sequence encodes CASGLFPSLWTEAFF.